The 11 T cell receptor beta chains below were found in one sample sequenced in a study of blood T cells in healthy people across ages (dated by TCRdb to the mid-2010s). The library was produced with 5' RACE. Sequencing used an Illumina HiSeq 2500. A second PCR of about 7 to 12 cycles was run with a J-beta primer mix and a sample-barcoded 5' primer. TCRdb reworked the public reads: Q25 trimming with fastp, MiXCR clone assembly, productive beta chains retained. Under each unique CDR3 protein, matching rows form one entry showing the most common genes and DNA. This sample has about 1.7 million distinct CDR3 sequences in its table, and approximately 30% of those were observed once. Less than 9.5% of the sample comes from the top ten. Source material: blood. The receptor set was obtained from a woman in her twenties or thirties in good health.

This clonotype was detected only a few times. This rearrangement joins TRBV5-1 to TRBJ2-3; D call uncertain. Germline values: CDR1 SGHRS, CDR2 YFSETQ. Between the trimmed V and J ends, which lost 0 bases and 7 bases, there was a span of 9 bases. The CDR3 runs to 13 residues. CDR3 amino acids: CASSLDQQYTQYF. The CDR3 region has the DNA TGCGCCAGCAGCTTGGATCAGCAATATACGCAGTATTTT.

This clonotype was seen a few times. V gene TRBV28 combines with J gene TRBJ1-2, with D perhaps TRBD1 (5 bases). The germline CDR1 and CDR2 sequences are MDHEN and SYDVKM. Trimming pared 5 bases from V and 8 bases from J, leaving 24 bases between. The CDR3 extends over 16 amino acids. The CDR3 sequence: CASSPGGAHRLGGYTF. The DNA for the CDR3 is TGTGCCAGCAGTCCCGGAGGGGCCCACCGCTTAGGGGGCTACACCTTC.

The gene calls are TRBV9 and TRBJ2-2; 8 bases line up with TRBD1. CDR3 length: 19 residues. The V and J ends lost 0 bases and 0 bases, in that order; junction bases with no gene match: 10. Germline CDR1 and CDR2: SGDLS and YYNGEE. Here the CDR3 reads CASSVAFQGAPTNTGELFF. For the CDR3, the DNA is TGTGCCAGCAGCGTAGCTTTTCAGGGGGCGCCCACGAACACCGGGGAGCTGTTTTTT. The variable domain in full, with the rest retrieved from reference TRBV9 and TRBJ2-2, is DSGVTQTPKHLITATGQRVTLRCSPRSGDLSVYWYQQSLDQGLQFLIQYYNGEERAKGNILERFSAQQFPDLHSELNLSSLELGDSALYFCASSVAFQGAPTNTGELFFGEGSRLTVL.

This clonotype has a handful of counts. V gene TRBV5-1 combines with J gene TRBJ2-1; a weak D match, TRBD1 (6 bases). Trimming shortened V by 0 bases and J by 4 bases, and 11 bases separated the two germline ends. CDR3 length equals 15 residues. The germline V gene has CDR1 SGHRS and CDR2 YFSETQ. CDR3 nucleotide sequence: TGCGCCAGCAGCTTGGCCTCGACAGGTTACAATGAGCAGTTCTTC. Amino acid sequence: CASSLASTGYNEQFF.

This clonotype was counted only a few times. The chain is built from TRBV7-2 and TRBJ2-7; 7 nucleotides align to TRBD2. Per germline, CDR1 SGHTA and CDR2 FQGNSA. The V gene end was trimmed by 1 base and the J gene end by 4 bases; junction bases not matched to a gene: 7. CDR3 length: 15 amino acids. The CDR3 here is CASSLEGLRSYEQYF. DNA for the CDR3: TGTGCCAGCAGCTTAGAGGGACTACGCTCATACGAGCAGTACTTC.

The table lists this clonotype with many counts. The gene calls are TRBV2 and TRBJ2-7; 7 bases match TRBD1. The CDR3 consists of 14 residues. V lost 6 bases to trimming and J lost 0 bases; unmatched junction nucleotides: 5. CDR1 is SNHLY, CDR2 FYNNEI, per germline. The CDR3 loop reads CASRGQVSSYEQYF. DNA of the CDR3: TGTGCCAGCAGAGGACAGGTTAGCTCCTACGAGCAGTACTTC.

There are many counts of this clonotype. The CDR3 DNA follows: TGTGCCAGCAGTCCGACAGGGGTCAAAAACATTCAGTACTTC. Protein: CASSPTGVKNIQYF. This sequence joins TRBV12-3 or TRBV12-4 and TRBJ2-4, with 8 bases matching TRBD1. CDR3 length: 14 amino acids. Trimming cost V 5 bases and J 3 bases; bases outside gene matches: 3.

Note on this clonotype: This likely comes from a read error, as the CDR3 has no conserved phenylalanine or tryptophan at its end. The rearrangement joins TRBV13 to TRBJ2-7; 14 bases match TRBD2. Germline CDR1 and CDR2: PRHDT and FYEKMQ (reference sequence). The CDR3 has 19 amino acids. The V and J ends lost 4 bases and 4 bases, in that order; junction bases with no gene match: 15. The DNA of the CDR3 is TGTGCCAGCAGCTCCTCAACCGGGACTAGCGGGAGTACAACATACGAGCAGTACCTC. Translated: CASSSSTGTSGSTTYEQYL.

At least ten counts were recorded for this clonotype. The chain employs TRBV20-1 and TRBJ2-7; no clear D gene. Trimming left V 0 bases short and J 0 bases short, with 9 bases between. The CDR3 is 14 residues long. CDR1 and CDR2 from the germline V gene are DFQATT and SNEGSKA (reference sequence). This CDR3 is CSARDSGFSYEQYF. The CDR3 region has the DNA TGCAGTGCTAGAGATTCGGGTTTCTCCTACGAGCAGTACTTC.

There are many counts of this clonotype. V gene TRBV2 combines with J gene TRBJ2-7, with D possibly being TRBD1 (6 bases). There are 12 residues in the CDR3. Germline V gene lookup returns CDR1 SNHLY and CDR2 FYNNEI. V lost 5 bases to trimming and J lost 6 bases, with 11 bases between them. In DNA form, the CDR3 reads TGTGCCAGCAGTAAGGACAGTGGCGAGCAGTACTTC. Translating gives CASSKDSGEQYF.

The V call is TRBV5-1, the J call TRBJ1-2, with TRBD1 matching over 9 bases. Trimming removed 2 bases from V and 4 bases from J; junction bases left unmatched: 3. The CDR3 runs to 14 residues. CDR1 and CDR2 from the germline V gene are SGHRS and YFSETQ. The CDR3: CASSLPDRGYGYTF. The CDR3 DNA reads as TGCGCCAGCAGCTTACCGGACAGGGGCTATGGCTACACCTTC.